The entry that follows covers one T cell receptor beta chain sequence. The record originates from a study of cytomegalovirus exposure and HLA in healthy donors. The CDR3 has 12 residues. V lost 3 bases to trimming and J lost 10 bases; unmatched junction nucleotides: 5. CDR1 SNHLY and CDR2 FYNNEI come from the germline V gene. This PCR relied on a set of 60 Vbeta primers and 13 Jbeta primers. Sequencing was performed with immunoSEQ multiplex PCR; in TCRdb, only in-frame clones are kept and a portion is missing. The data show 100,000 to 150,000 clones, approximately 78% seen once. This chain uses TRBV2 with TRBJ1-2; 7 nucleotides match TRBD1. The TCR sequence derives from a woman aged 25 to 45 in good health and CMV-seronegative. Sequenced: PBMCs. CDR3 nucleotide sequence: TGTGCCAGCAGTGAGTCGGGACAGACCTACACCTTC. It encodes CASSESGQTYTF.